Shown below are 27 T cell receptor beta chains from a single sample sequenced in a study of blood T cells in healthy people across ages. Using a J-beta primer mix together with a sample-barcoded 5' primer, a second PCR was run for roughly 6 to 12 cycles. One entry per CDR3 protein results from TCRdb running MiXCR on the 5' RACE reads. The sample has over 950,000 distinct CDR3 sequences, roughly two fifths seen once. Sequencing input: blood. Receptors originate from a young man in good health.

In this sample, this clonotype turned up a few times. The J gene is TRBJ2-3, the V gene TRBV27; D not certain. Trimming removed 10 bases at V and 4 bases at J, with 6 bases between. Germline loops: CDR1 MNHEY, CDR2 SMNVEV (reference sequence). This CDR3 has 10 residues. CDR3 DNA: TGTGCCACCCTAGCAGATACGCAGTATTTT. Amino acid sequence: CATLADTQYF.

This clonotype has only a few counts. The CDR3 reads CASSQEDPGRMNTEAFF. The DNA for the CDR3 is TGCGCCAGCAGCCAAGAGGACCCAGGACGGATGAACACTGAAGCTTTCTTT. The chain is built from TRBV4-1 and TRBJ1-1; D remains unclear. CDR1 and CDR2 from the germline V gene are MGHRA and YSYEKL. The germline V and J ends were trimmed by 0 bases and 0 bases, with 14 bases remaining between them. CDR3 length: 17 residues.

The genes are TRBV20-1 and TRBJ1-5, with 7 bases aligning to TRBD1. Germline trimming cut 6 bases from V and 1 base from J; bases unmatched to any gene: 9. Germline V CDR1 and CDR2: DFQATT, SNEGSKA (reference sequence). This CDR3 has 15 amino acids. The CDR3 loop reads CSATQTGLSNQPQHF. The CDR3 DNA sequence: TGCAGTGCGACCCAGACAGGGCTGAGCAATCAGCCCCAGCATTTT.

This clonotype showed up just a few times. V and J are TRBV20-1 and TRBJ1-5; TRBD1 is a possible D gene (5 bases). V lost 1 base, J lost 3 bases, and 13 bases lay in between. Germline-derived CDR1 and CDR2 are DFQATT and SNEGSKA (reference sequence). The CDR3 has 15 residues. CDR3 residues: CSARVRAGPNQPQHF. As DNA, the CDR3 is TGCAGTGCTAGAGTCAGGGCCGGGCCCAATCAGCCCCAGCATTTT.

This clonotype was counted between two and nine times. V usage is TRBV20-1 and J usage is TRBJ1-5; possibly TRBD1 for D (5 bases). Germline loops: CDR1 DFQATT, CDR2 SNEGSKA (reference sequence). The CDR3 is made up of 13 amino acids. V lost 3 bases, J lost 5 bases, and 11 bases lay in between. The CDR3 DNA sequence: TGCAGTGCTAGTATACAGGACTATCAGCCCCAGCATTTT. Amino acid sequence: CSASIQDYQPQHF.

V usage is TRBV3-1 and J usage is TRBJ2-3; 9 nucleotides align to TRBD2. The CDR3 consists of 15 residues. Germline V gene sequence: CDR1 LGHDT, CDR2 YNNKEL (reference sequence). V lost 1 base, J lost 4 bases, and 3 bases stayed unmatched. The CDR3 protein is CASSQAAGGPDTQYF. In nucleotides, the CDR3 is TGTGCCAGCAGCCAAGCCGCGGGGGGGCCAGATACGCAGTATTTT.

This clonotype was counted only a few times. This chain joins TRBV5-1 and TRBJ1-1, with D hard to call. Germline V gene sequence: CDR1 SGHRS, CDR2 YFSETQ. V shed 0 bases and J shed 7 bases, with 13 bases lying between them. The CDR3 totals 14 residues. The CDR3, as DNA: TGCGCCAGCAGCTTGGCCAATGGGAAGTTTGAAGCTTTCTTT. It codes for CASSLANGKFEAFF.

The chain uses TRBV30 and TRBJ1-5; weak D call: TRBD1 (5 bases). CDR1 is GTSNPN and CDR2 is SVGIG in the germline V gene (reference sequence). Trimming removed 0 bases from V and 0 bases from J, with 9 bases in between. This CDR3 has 15 amino acids. CDR3 amino acids: CAWSVRGYSNQPQHF. Here the CDR3 DNA reads TGTGCCTGGAGTGTACGGGGGTATAGCAATCAGCCCCAGCATTTT.

This clonotype showed up just a few times. This chain joins TRBV14 and TRBJ1-5; D might be TRBD1 (5 bases). Germline CDR1 SGHDN, CDR2 FVKESK. V was cut by 3 bases and J by 6 bases, with 15 bases left in between. The length of the CDR3 is 15 residues. Here the CDR3 reads CASSQTQGKVQPQHF. The CDR3 DNA sequence: TGTGCCAGCAGCCAGACGCAGGGAAAGGTTCAGCCCCAGCATTTT.

This clonotype was seen a handful of times. This chain uses TRBV3-1 with TRBJ1-1, with D perhaps TRBD1 (6 bases). The ends were cut back, 1 base at V and 2 bases at J, with 8 bases in the middle. The CDR3 consists of 14 residues. Per germline, CDR1 LGHDT and CDR2 YNNKEL (reference sequence). The CDR3: CASSQVTGNTEAFF. CDR3 DNA sequence: TGTGCCAGCAGCCAAGTGACAGGAAACACTGAAGCTTTCTTT. Full variable domain (rest looked up from reference TRBV3-1 and TRBJ1-1): DTAVSQTPKYLVTQMGNDKSIKCEQNLGHDTMYWYKQDSKKFLKIMFSYNNKELIINETVPNRFSPKSPDKAHLNLHINSLELGDSAVYFCASSQVTGNTEAFFGQGTRLTVV.

This clonotype has only a few counts. This sequence joins TRBV7-8 and TRBJ2-3; 9 bases agree with TRBD1. This CDR3 region has 15 residues. Germline CDR1 is SGHVS and CDR2 is FQNEAQ. Unmatched junction bases numbered 8, after V lost 4 bases and J lost 6 bases. The CDR3 spells CASSSPGQGPDTQYF. In nucleotides, the CDR3 is TGTGCCAGCAGCTCTCCGGGACAGGGTCCCGATACGCAGTATTTT.

The chain joins TRBV4-1 to TRBJ1-2; 9 nucleotides line up with TRBD1. The length of the CDR3 is 13 residues. The trim removed 6 bases at V and 4 bases at J, leaving 3 bases unmatched. Germline lookup yields CDR1 MGHRA and CDR2 YSYEKL. The CDR3 sequence is CASRSGQGYGYTF. The CDR3 bases are TGCGCCAGCAGGTCGGGACAGGGCTATGGCTACACCTTC.

The CDR3 sequence is CASSHTGNTEAFF. The CDR3 bases are TGTGCCAGCAGCCACACAGGGAACACTGAAGCTTTCTTT. The gene calls are TRBV12-3 or TRBV12-4 and TRBJ1-1; perhaps TRBD1 as D (5 bases). This CDR3 region has 13 residues. Trimming shortened V by 6 bases and J by 1 base, and 9 bases separated the two germline ends.

CDR3 in amino acids: CASSESSSPDTQYF. The CDR3 DNA sequence: TGTGCCAGCAGCGAGTCCTCTAGTCCAGATACGCAGTATTTT. The J gene is TRBJ2-3, the V gene TRBV9; D gene ambiguous. The CDR3 loop spans 14 amino acids. Deletions cut 3 bases from V and 4 bases from J, with 12 bases between. Germline CDR1 is SGDLS and CDR2 is YYNGEE.

This clonotype was recorded once. The rearrangement joins TRBV3-1 to TRBJ1-2; D call uncertain. This CDR3 is 13 amino acids long. V lost 4 bases and J 3 bases, leaving 9 bases between the germline ends. Germline-derived CDR1 and CDR2 are LGHDT and YNNKEL (reference sequence). CDR3 DNA: TGTGCCAGCAGCCCCTTACGAGACTATGGCTACACCTTC. Translation: CASSPLRDYGYTF.

The V and J genes are TRBV6-2 or TRBV6-3 and TRBJ2-7, with D possibly TRBD2 on 6 matching bases. The J call may be mistaken, given a closer DNA end match to TRBJ2-5. This CDR3 is built from 15 residues. Germline CDR1 and CDR2: MNHEY and SVGEGT. The CDR3 nucleotides are TGTGCCAGCAGTTCCCGCCGGGAGCGCGGTGAGACCCAGTACTTC. The encoded protein is CASSSRRERGETQYF.

V and J are TRBV28 and TRBJ1-2; no definite D call. This CDR3 comprises 12 residues. Germline V lookup: CDR1 MDHEN, CDR2 SYDVKM. V dropped 7 bases and J dropped 7 bases, with 13 bases sitting between them. The CDR3 protein is CASTDGSAGYTF. The CDR3 DNA follows: TGTGCCAGCACCGACGGGTCTGCTGGCTACACCTTC.

The chain recombines TRBV4-3 with TRBJ1-2, with D maybe TRBD1 (6 bases). This CDR3 spans 16 amino acids. Germline assignment: CDR1 LGHNA and CDR2 YSLEER. Trimming removed 5 bases from V and 0 bases from J, with 16 bases in between. CDR3 sequence: CASSFLGTTTNYGYTF. The CDR3 DNA reads TGCGCCAGCAGCTTCCTCGGGACAACCACTAACTATGGCTACACCTTC.

This chain joins TRBV12-3 or TRBV12-4 and TRBJ2-6, with 8 bases matching TRBD1. The CDR3 is 19 amino acids. The V segment lost 6 bases and the J segment 1 base; nucleotides outside the gene matches: 14. This chain's CDR3 is CASRDSRTGMSSGANVLTF. The CDR3 DNA reads as TGTGCCAGCAGGGATAGCAGGACAGGGATGTCTTCTGGGGCCAACGTCCTGACTTTC.

The V and J genes are TRBV5-1 and TRBJ2-1; 8 bases align to TRBD2. Germline trimming cut 3 bases from V and 4 bases from J; bases unmatched to any gene: 6. This CDR3 spans 15 amino acids. The V gene's germline CDR1 is SGHRS and CDR2 YFSETQ. The CDR3, as DNA: TGCGCCAGCAGCTCAAATAGCGGGGTATACAATGAGCAGTTCTTC. Amino acids: CASSSNSGVYNEQFF.

This chain connects TRBV18 to TRBJ1-2, with D possibly being TRBD1 (5 bases). Trimming removed 2 bases at V and 0 bases at J, with 16 bases between. The CDR3 runs to 17 residues. The germline V gene has CDR1 KGHSH and CDR2 LQKENI. The CDR3 DNA reads as TGTGCCAGCTCACCAAGTTTAAGACAGACTACTAACTATGGCTACACCTTC. Translated, it gives CASSPSLRQTTNYGYTF. Full variable domain (outside the CDR3, taken from reference TRBV18 and TRBJ1-2): NAGVMQNPRHLVRRRGQEARLRCSPMKGHSHVYWYRQLPEEGLKFMVYLQKENIIDESGMPKERFSAEFPKEGPSILRIQQVVRGDSAAYFCASSPSLRQTTNYGYTFGSGTRLTVV.

In this sample, this clonotype turned up many times. The chain is built from TRBV27 and TRBJ1-3; TRBD1 might be the D (5 bases). CDR3 length: 14 residues. V dropped 8 bases and J dropped 0 bases, with 11 bases sitting between them. Germline V gives CDR1 MNHEY, CDR2 SMNVEV (reference sequence). This CDR3 is CASRDLGSGNTIYF. The CDR3 DNA reads TGTGCCAGCCGGGACTTGGGCTCTGGAAACACCATATATTTT.

This sequence joins TRBV12-3 or TRBV12-4 and TRBJ1-4; TRBD1 might be the D (6 bases). Deletions cut 4 bases from V and 2 bases from J, with 11 bases between. This CDR3 is 15 amino acids long. The CDR3: CASSSTGLTNEKLFF. CDR3 DNA: TGTGCCAGCAGTTCCACAGGGCTGACTAATGAAAAACTGTTTTTT.

Notes on this clonotype: A much larger clone sits a single nucleotide away, making a read error possible. The V gene is TRBV6-5, the J gene TRBJ2-3, with D tentatively TRBD1 (5 bases). CDR3 length: 13 amino acids. Germline V CDR1 and CDR2: MNHEY, SVGAGI. The CDR3 region has the DNA TGTACCAGCAGGCGTTCAGGGACAGATACGCAGTATTTT. As protein: CTSRRSGTDTQYF.

The chain joins TRBV12-3 or TRBV12-4 to TRBJ2-2, with unresolved D. V was clipped by 10 bases and J by 2 bases, with 14 bases between them. The CDR3 consists of 14 residues. CDR3 coding DNA: TGTGCCACCCAACGTGGGGAAAACACCGGGGAGCTGTTTTTT. This translates into CATQRGENTGELFF.

The chain uses TRBV21-1 and TRBJ1-2. TRBV21-1 is noted as a pseudogene. The CDR3 covers 13 residues. CDR3 in DNA: TGTGCCAGCAGCATATGGACAACTTATGGCTACACCTTC. Amino acids: CASSIWTTYGYTF.

J is TRBJ2-3 and V is TRBV7-2; D is ambiguous. This CDR3 region has 12 residues. The V end lost 5 bases, the J end lost 11 bases, and 14 bases lay between the germline ends. CDR1 and CDR2 from the germline V gene are SGHTA and FQGNSA. CDR3 in amino acids: CASSPVWSGQYF. In DNA, the CDR3 is TGTGCCAGCAGCCCCGTTTGGTCGGGGCAGTATTTT.